A single T cell receptor (beta chain) is shown here with its context. The authors' processing: It was from reference gene primer amplification that nucleated cell counts were estimated. Produced via immunoSEQ multiplex PCR; TCRdb's table is partial and in-frame only. That table gives V, J and clone size, and the DNA gave D and trimming. The sample shows about 98,000 clones, around 81% of them seen only once. With 1 base clipped from V and 5 bases from J, the junction kept 5 bases outside the gene matches. Looked up from germline, CDR1 is MGHDK and CDR2 is SYGVNS. The CDR3 is made up of 15 amino acids. This sample was taken from a study of blood T cell repertoires in COVID-19. Study in general: Sites across the United States, Italy and Spain contributed samples from acute and convalescent COVID-19. T cells, B-cell-depleted T cells, or PBMCs supplied cDNA or gDNA.

Source material: peripheral blood. The TCR comes from a man aged 60 to 75 with acute or convalescent COVID-19. The V and J genes are TRBV25-1 and TRBJ1-1; 9 bases map to TRBD1. Here the CDR3 DNA reads TGTGCCAGCAGTGAATGGGGGACAGGGTGGACTGAAGCTTTCTTT. This codes for CASSEWGTGWTEAFF.